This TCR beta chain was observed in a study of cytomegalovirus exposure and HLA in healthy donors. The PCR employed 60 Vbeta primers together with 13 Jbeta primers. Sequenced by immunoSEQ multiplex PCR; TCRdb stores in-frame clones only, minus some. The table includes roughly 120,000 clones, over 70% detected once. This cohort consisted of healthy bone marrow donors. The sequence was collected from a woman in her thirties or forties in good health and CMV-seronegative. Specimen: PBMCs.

For the CDR3, the DNA is TGTGCCAGTAGTACCCCCGCAGGGGCGAACACTGAAGCTTTCTTT. It specifies CASSTPAGANTEAFF. The chain links TRBV19 to TRBJ1-1; TRBD1 is a possible D gene (6 bases). Germline-derived CDR1 and CDR2 are LNHDA and SQIVND (reference sequence). The CDR3 is 15 amino acids. V was cut by 4 bases and J by 1 base, with 13 bases left in between.